This T cell receptor beta chain was found in a study of shared clonotypes between healthy human individuals. Turning to the study itself: A donor's plate count was three for CD4 naive and three for CD4 memory; CD8 naive had two and CD8 memory one. Study-level results: Between several donors, naive CD4 clonotypes were shared at a level of roughly 5.5%. Non-shared clonotypes had lower generation probabilities than those shared by all four donors.

Germline assignment: CDR1 PRHDT and CDR2 FYEKMQ (reference sequence). V lost 5 bases and J lost 7, with 15 bases in between. This CDR3 spans 14 amino acids. As concerns this clone: Antigen: not known.

The healthy adult donors were HIV-negative and reported no recent acute infections or vaccinations. The protocol was immunoSEQ multiplex PCR, while the TCRdb copy is restricted to in-frame clones and leaves out a portion. This sample has 2.3 million or so clones, with 85% to 95% found just once. The rearrangement uses TRBV13 and TRBJ2-1; D not certain. Sequencing used naive CD4+ T cells from PBMCs. Documented subset: CD45RA+ positively selected. This TCR came from a man aged 18-30 years in good health. Some clones in this sample may be carry-over from other donors' samples. DNA for the CDR3: TGTGCCAGCAGCCCTTTAAATAGGGTTAATGAGCAGTTCTTC. Amino acids: CASSPLNRVNEQFF.